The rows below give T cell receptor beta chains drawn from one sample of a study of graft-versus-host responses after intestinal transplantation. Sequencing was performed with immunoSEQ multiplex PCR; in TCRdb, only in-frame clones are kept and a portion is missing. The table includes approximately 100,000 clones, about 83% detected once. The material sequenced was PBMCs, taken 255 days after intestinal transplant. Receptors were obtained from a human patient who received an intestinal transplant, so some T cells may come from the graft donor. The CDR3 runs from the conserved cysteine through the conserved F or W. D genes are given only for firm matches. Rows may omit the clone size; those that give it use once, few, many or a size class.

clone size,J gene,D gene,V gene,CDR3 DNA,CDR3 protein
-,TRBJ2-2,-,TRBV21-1,TGTGCCAGCAAAAAGCTAACCGGGGAGCTGTTTTTT,CASKKLTGELFF
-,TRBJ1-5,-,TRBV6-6,TGTGCCAGCAGTCCCCACAGGGCTAATCAGCCCCAGCATTTT,CASSPHRANQPQHF
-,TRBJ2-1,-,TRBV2,TGTGCCAGCAGTCGTCGGGACACCCACAATGAGCAGTTCTTC,CASSRRDTHNEQFF
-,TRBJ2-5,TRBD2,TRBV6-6,TGTGCCAGCAGCGCGACTAGCGGGGGGGCAGAGACCCAGTACTTC,CASSATSGGAETQYF
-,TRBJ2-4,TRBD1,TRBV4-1,TGCGCCAGCAGCCTGCCGGACAGGGGGCGGAACATTCAGTACTTC,CASSLPDRGRNIQYF
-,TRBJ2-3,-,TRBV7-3,TGTGCCAGCGCGCCTGGAGGAGGGACAGATACGCAGTATTTT,CASAPGGGTDTQYF
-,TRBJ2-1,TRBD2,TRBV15,TGTGCCACCAGCAGAGAGCTAGCGGGACTAAATGAGCAGTTCTTC,CATSRELAGLNEQFF
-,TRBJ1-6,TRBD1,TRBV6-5,TGTGCCAGCAGTTCTACAGGGGGCTCCTATAATTCACCCCTCCACTTT,CASSSTGGSYNSPLHF
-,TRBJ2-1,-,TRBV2,TGTGCCAGCAGTGAAAGACTCGGGCCCTACAATGAGCAGTTCTTC,CASSERLGPYNEQFF
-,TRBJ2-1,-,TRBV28,TGTGCCAGCAGTTCGATTCCGGGACTGTACAATGAGCAGTTCTTC,CASSSIPGLYNEQFF
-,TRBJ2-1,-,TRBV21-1,TGTGCCAGCAGCAAACTTGGGAAGAGCTCCTACAATGAGCAGTTCTTC,CASSKLGKSSYNEQFF
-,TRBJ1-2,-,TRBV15,TGTGCCACCAGCAGCAGAACAGGAAACTACACCTTC,CATSSRTGNYTF
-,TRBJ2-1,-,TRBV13,TGTGCCAGCAGCGATATAGACAGGCCAGATGAGCAGTTCTTC,CASSDIDRPDEQFF
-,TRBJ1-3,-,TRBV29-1,TGCAGCGTTGCGATATCCTACAGGGTCGAAAACACCATATATTTT,CSVAISYRVENTIYF
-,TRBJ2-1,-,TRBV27,TGTGCCAGCAGTTTACTAGGCCACAATGAGCAGTTCTTC,CASSLLGHNEQFF
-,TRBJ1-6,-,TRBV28,TGTGCCAGCAGGTCTACACCGGGCTCCAATTCACCCCTCCACTTT,CASRSTPGSNSPLHF
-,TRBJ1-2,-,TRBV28,TGTGCCAGCATGGGAAAGCCCCCTCTCACCTTC,CASMGKPPLTF
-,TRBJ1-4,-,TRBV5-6,TGTGCCAGCAGCCGCCCCGGTGGCAGAACTAATGAAAAACTGTTTTTT,CASSRPGGRTNEKLFF
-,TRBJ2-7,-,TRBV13,TGTGCCAGCAGCTCATCCCCCTCCTACGAGCAGTACTTC,CASSSSPSYEQYF
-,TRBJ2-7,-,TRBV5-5,TGTGCCAGCAGCCTGCCAGGGGAGGGTTACGAGCAGTACTTC,CASSLPGEGYEQYF
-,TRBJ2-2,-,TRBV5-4,TGTGCCAGCAGCTTGACAGGGAATCTTCGCCTAGGGGAGCTGTTTTTT,CASSLTGNLRLGELFF
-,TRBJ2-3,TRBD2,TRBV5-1,TGCGCCAGCAGCTTAGCGGGGGGCATCACAGATACGCAGTATTTT,CASSLAGGITDTQYF
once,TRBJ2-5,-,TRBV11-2,TGTGCCAGCAGCTTATACTCGGGGGCTGAGACCCAGTACTTC,CASSLYSGAETQYF
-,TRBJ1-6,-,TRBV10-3,TGTGCCATCAGTGCAGGGGTCCGCTCCTATAATTCACCCCTCCACTTT,CAISAGVRSYNSPLHF
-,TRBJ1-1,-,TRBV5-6,TGTGCCAGCAGCGAACAATGGGGCCGCACTGAAGCTTTCTTT,CASSEQWGRTEAFF
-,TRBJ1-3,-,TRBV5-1,TGCGCCAGCAGCGAAGGATCCCGACAGAGCTCTGGAAACACCATATATTTT,CASSEGSRQSSGNTIYF
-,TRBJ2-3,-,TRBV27,TGTGCCAGCAGTCTCGGACCCTATCCGAGCACAGATACGCAGTATTTT,CASSLGPYPSTDTQYF
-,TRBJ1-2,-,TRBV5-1,TGCGCCAGCAGCTTGGGCTATGGCTACACCTTC,CASSLGYGYTF
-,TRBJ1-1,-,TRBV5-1,TGCGCCAGCAGCTTACATGGTCGGCAGATCACTGAAGCTTTCTTT,CASSLHGRQITEAFF
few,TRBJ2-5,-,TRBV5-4,TGTGCCAGCAGTCGAATAGGACTACAACAAGAGACCCAGTACTTC,CASSRIGLQQETQYF
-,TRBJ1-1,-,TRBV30,TGTGCCTGGAAGAGGACAGAATACACTGAAGCTTTCTTT,CAWKRTEYTEAFF
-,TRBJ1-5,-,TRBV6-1,TGTGCCAGCAGTACAAATGGGGTAGGTCAGCCCCAGCATTTT,CASSTNGVGQPQHF
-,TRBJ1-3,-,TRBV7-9,TGTGCCAGCAGCCTCTCTGGAAACACCATATATTTT,CASSLSGNTIYF
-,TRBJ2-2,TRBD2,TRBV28,TGTGCCAGCAGTTTATCACCTCCCGGACTAGCATTCACCGGGGAGCTGTTTTTT,CASSLSPPGLAFTGELFF
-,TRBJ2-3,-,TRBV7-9,TGTGCCAGCAGTAGAGGGTTGGGAACAGATACGCAGTATTTT,CASSRGLGTDTQYF
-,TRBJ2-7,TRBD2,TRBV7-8,TGTGCCAGCAGCTTAGGACTAGCGAGAATTAAGGTGGACGAGCAGTACTTC,CASSLGLARIKVDEQYF
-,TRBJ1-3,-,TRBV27,TGTGCCAGCAGCCCCCGTTGGGCAGGTGGTGGAAACACCATATATTTT,CASSPRWAGGGNTIYF
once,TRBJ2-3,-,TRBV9,TGTGCCAGCAGCGCCCCTCGGGGGGCCGTTACAGATACGCAGTATTTT,CASSAPRGAVTDTQYF
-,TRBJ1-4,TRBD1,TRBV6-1,TGTGCCAGCAGTGATCTGGGACAGGGTGAAAAACTGTTTTTT,CASSDLGQGEKLFF